Sequencing of this T cell receptor (beta chain) was carried out in a study of blood T cell repertoires in COVID-19. As for the study in general: Donors in the United States, Italy and Spain gave samples during acute or convalescent COVID-19.

Assay used: immunoSEQ multiplex PCR; TCRdb lists only in-frame clones, some missing. The sample consists of about 82,000 clones, around 67% of them appearing once. CDR1 is SNHLY, CDR2 FYNNEI, per germline. J gave up 4 bases and V 4 bases, and 7 bases lay outside the gene matches. The CDR3 totals 15 residues. The TCR comes from a human donor with acute or convalescent COVID-19. The donor label of this sample is uncertain. Sequencing input: peripheral blood. The chain uses TRBV2 and TRBJ2-5; 9 positions agree with TRBD2. The CDR3: CASSAFDSGGETQYF. CDR3 nucleotides: TGTGCCAGCAGTGCCTTTGATAGCGGGGGAGAGACCCAGTACTTC.